This record covers a single T cell receptor (beta chain). These data are taken from a study of control samples from healthy donors and cancer patients. The V end was cut by 3 bases, the J end by 7 bases, with 10 bases between. The CDR3 totals 12 residues. In germline, CDR1 is MDHEN, CDR2 SYDVKM. Assay: immunoSEQ multiplex PCR; the TCRdb copy retains only in-frame clones and omits some. The data hold approximately 170,000 clones, with roughly 89% observed a single time. The chain has TRBV28 and TRBJ2-7, with unresolved D. The sequence came from a woman aged 45 to 65 in good health. Sequenced: blood. The CDR3 DNA reads as TGTGCCAGCAGTTTGGGATTTGTGGAGCAGTACTTC. Translated, it gives CASSLGFVEQYF.